Listed below are T cell receptor beta chains from one sample, sequenced in a study of T cell responses to AZD1222 COVID-19 vaccine. The table came from immunoSEQ multiplex PCR; TCRdb's copy has only in-frame clones and leaves some out. Among roughly 85,000 clones, approximately 87% were seen once, and the ten largest hold about 7.7%. The sample was peripheral blood, taken on day 0 of AZD1222 vaccination. These receptors all come from an adult in good health. CDR3s include the opening cysteine and the closing phenylalanine or tryptophan. A D gene is named only where the DNA matches it firmly. Expanded clones get a size class; other rows say once, few or many, or leave the size out.

.	15	TRBV9	.	TRBJ2-5	CASSVAWQGFGTQYF	TGTGCCAGCAGCGTAGCTTGGCAGGGGTTTGGGACCCAGTACTTC
.	13	TRBV10-3	.	TRBJ1-6	CAISDRYNSPLHF	TGTGCCATCAGTGACAGATATAATTCACCCCTCCACTTT
.	15	TRBV14	TRBD2	TRBJ2-3	CASSHLAGRTDTQYF	TGTGCCAGCAGCCACTTAGCGGGACGCACAGATACGCAGTATTTT
.	12	TRBV30	.	TRBJ2-5	CAWSLGLETQYF	TGTGCCTGGAGTCTTGGCTTAGAGACCCAGTACTTC
.	13	TRBV28	.	TRBJ1-5	CASSLHDNQPQHF	TGTGCCAGCAGCCTACATGATAATCAGCCCCAGCATTTT
.	15	TRBV19	TRBD2	TRBJ2-1	CASSIPRTSTNEQFF	TGTGCCAGTAGTATCCCCCGGACTAGCACCAATGAGCAGTTCTTC
.	15	TRBV28	TRBD2	TRBJ2-7	CASSSPSGGVHEQYF	TGTGCCAGCAGTTCCCCCTCCGGGGGGGTCCACGAGCAGTACTTC
.	12	TRBV5-4	TRBD2	TRBJ2-7	CASSPGGSEQYF	TGTGCCAGCAGCCCGGGGGGGTCCGAGCAGTACTTC
.	17	TRBV25-1	.	TRBJ2-1	CASSPPPGESSYNEQFF	TGTGCCAGCAGTCCCCCCCCGGGAGAGAGCTCCTACAATGAGCAGTTCTTC
once	17	TRBV15	TRBD2	TRBJ2-1	CATSRLMQTSGVDEQFF	TGTGCCACCAGCAGATTAATGCAGACTAGCGGGGTCGATGAGCAGTTCTTC
.	14	TRBV7-8	.	TRBJ2-1	CASRLNTDYNEQFF	TGTGCCAGCAGGTTAAACACGGACTACAATGAGCAGTTCTTC
.	12	TRBV10-2	.	TRBJ2-1	CASSAPTDEQFF	TGCGCCAGCAGTGCCCCCACCGATGAGCAGTTCTTC
few	15	TRBV5-1	.	TRBJ2-1	CASSLDGQVHNEQFF	TGCGCCAGCAGCTTGGATGGCCAGGTCCACAATGAGCAGTTCTTC
.	14	TRBV28	.	TRBJ1-5	CASSRDGGGQPQHF	TGTGCCAGCAGTCGGGATGGGGGAGGTCAGCCCCAGCATTTT
.	14	TRBV10-3	.	TRBJ2-1	CAIRGTNEDPEQFF	TGTGCCATCAGAGGGACAAATGAGGACCCTGAGCAGTTCTTC
.	12	TRBV5-1	.	TRBJ2-7	CASSLDRYEQYF	TGCGCCAGCAGCTTGGACCGCTACGAGCAGTACTTC
.	15	TRBV2	.	TRBJ2-5	CASSTSGQVRETQYF	TGTGCCAGCAGTACTAGCGGACAGGTCCGGGAGACCCAGTACTTC
.	15	TRBV11-3	.	TRBJ2-1	CASSLAGDSYNEQFF	TGTGCCAGCAGCTTAGCGGGAGACTCCTACAATGAGCAGTTCTTC
.	14	TRBV28	.	TRBJ2-1	CASRRASNYNEQFF	TGTGCCAGCAGGAGGGCTTCGAACTACAATGAGCAGTTCTTC
.	13	TRBV7-9	.	TRBJ2-7	CASSLNPGYEQYF	TGTGCCAGCAGCTTAAATCCGGGGTACGAGCAGTACTTC
.	12	TRBV28	.	TRBJ1-2	CASIAGNYGYTF	TGTGCCAGCATAGCAGGGAACTATGGCTACACCTTC
.	13	TRBV29-1	TRBD1	TRBJ1-4	CSVGDSMGEKLFF	TGCAGCGTTGGGGACAGCATGGGAGAAAAACTGTTTTTT
.	14	TRBV7-2	.	TRBJ1-5	CASSLAAGTQPQHF	TGTGCCAGCAGCTTAGCAGCGGGAACCCAGCCCCAGCATTTT
.	17	TRBV7-2	.	TRBJ2-6	CASSYRATSSGANVLTF	TGTGCCAGCAGCTACAGGGCTACTAGCTCTGGGGCCAACGTCCTGACTTTC
few	13	TRBV6-5	.	TRBJ1-2	CASRAGAYYGYTF	TGTGCCAGCAGGGCAGGGGCCTACTATGGCTACACCTTC
.	14	TRBV5-5	.	TRBJ1-2	CASSQIQGYTGYTF	TGTGCCAGCAGCCAAATACAGGGTTATACTGGCTACACCTTC
.	14	TRBV9	.	TRBJ2-7	CASSTRGSSYEQYF	TGTGCCAGCAGCACCCGGGGAAGCTCCTACGAGCAGTACTTC
.	17	TRBV27	.	TRBJ2-7	CASSFSEGASDFYEQYF	TGTGCCAGCAGTTTTTCCGAGGGTGCTAGCGACTTCTACGAGCAGTACTTC
.	14	TRBV11-2	.	TRBJ2-7	CASSLDPSSYEQYF	TGTGCCAGCAGCTTAGATCCAAGCTCCTACGAGCAGTACTTC
.	16	TRBV2	.	TRBJ1-5	CASSEDPGYSNQPQHF	TGTGCCAGCAGTGAAGACCCGGGTTATAGCAATCAGCCCCAGCATTTT
.	16	TRBV28	.	TRBJ1-4	CASRSGGGNVGEKLFF	TGTGCCAGCCGCTCCGGGGGGGGTAACGTAGGGGAAAAACTGTTTTTT
once	16	TRBV12-5	.	TRBJ2-5	CASGPNRGSGQETQYF	TGTGCTAGTGGACCGAATCGGGGAAGCGGTCAAGAGACCCAGTACTTC
.	15	TRBV27	.	TRBJ1-6	CASSLWESNNSPLHF	TGTGCCAGCAGTTTATGGGAGTCAAATAATTCACCCCTCCACTTT
.	13	TRBV6-5	.	TRBJ1-5	CASSLGGAQPQHF	TGTGCCAGCAGCCTGGGGGGGGCTCAGCCCCAGCATTTT
once	15	TRBV28	TRBD1	TRBJ1-2	CASWDRGSPNYGYTF	TGTGCCAGTTGGGACAGGGGCTCCCCTAACTATGGCTACACCTTC
.	15	TRBV6-5	.	TRBJ1-3	CASSRGGSSGNTIYF	TGTGCCAGCAGCAGAGGAGGGAGCTCTGGAAACACCATATATTTT
.	16	TRBV27	TRBD1	TRBJ2-6	CASSRQGAVGANVLTF	TGTGCCAGCAGCCGACAGGGGGCGGTTGGGGCCAACGTCCTGACTTTC
.	13	TRBV19	.	TRBJ1-1	CASSSPRGTEAFF	TGTGCCAGTAGTTCCCCAAGGGGCACTGAAGCTTTCTTT
.	14	TRBV6-5	TRBD1	TRBJ1-2	CASRDREINYGYTF	TGTGCCAGCAGGGACAGGGAGATTAACTATGGCTACACCTTC
.	13	TRBV6-4	TRBD1	TRBJ1-1	CASSDQTGSEAFF	TGTGCCAGCAGTGACCAGACAGGGAGTGAAGCTTTCTTT
.	13	TRBV6-5	.	TRBJ1-1	CASRADMNTEAFF	TGTGCCTCTCGGGCGGACATGAACACTGAAGCTTTCTTT
.	17	TRBV4-3	.	TRBJ2-6	CASSQMGGGSGANVLTF	TGCGCCAGCAGCCAAATGGGAGGCGGCTCTGGGGCCAACGTCCTGACTTTC
few	12	TRBV12-5	.	TRBJ1-2	CASYRADYGYTF	TGTGCTAGTTACCGGGCAGACTATGGCTACACCTTC
.	15	TRBV7-9	TRBD2	TRBJ2-1	CASSLGQGGVNEQFF	TGTGCCAGCAGCTTAGGGCAGGGAGGGGTCAATGAGCAGTTCTTC
.	16	TRBV19	TRBD1	TRBJ1-5	CASSLRDRVHNQPQHF	TGTGCCAGTAGTCTTAGGGACAGGGTCCACAATCAGCCCCAGCATTTT
.	14	TRBV5-1	.	TRBJ1-1	CASSLDGLNTEAFF	TGCGCCAGCAGCTTGGACGGGCTGAACACTGAAGCTTTCTTT